The 18 T cell receptor beta chains below all came from one sample that was sequenced in a study of shared clonotypes between healthy human individuals. This table comes from immunoSEQ multiplex PCR, and its TCRdb copy is limited to in-frame clones, with some not included. The table has about 480,000 clones, roughly 85% seen once. The sequenced sample was PBMCs. These receptors were collected from a woman in her thirties or forties in good health. Some clones in this sample may be carry-over from other donors' samples.

V is TRBV4-2 and J is TRBJ2-2; 10 positions match TRBD2. The CDR3 spans 19 residues. CDR1 is LGHNA and CDR2 is YNFKEQ in the germline V gene. Unmatched junction bases numbered 9, after V lost 1 base and J lost 1 base. This CDR3 is CASSQVAYSSGGNTGELFF. The CDR3 nucleotides read TGTGCCAGCAGCCAAGTCGCTTACTCTAGCGGGGGGAACACCGGGGAGCTGTTTTTT.

Written as DNA, the CDR3 is TGTGCCAGCAGTTCAGGGACTAGCGACTTGAATGAGCAGTTCTTC. Amino acid sequence: CASSSGTSDLNEQFF. The gene calls are TRBV27 and TRBJ2-1; TRBD2 agrees at 10 bases. This CDR3 region has 15 residues. V lost 4 bases to trimming and J lost 7 bases; unmatched junction nucleotides: 7. Germline V gene sequence: CDR1 MNHEY, CDR2 SMNVEV (reference sequence).

The chain recombines TRBV28 with TRBJ1-6, with 7 bases lining up with TRBD1. The CDR3 sequence is 16 residues long. V lost 5 bases and J lost 2; bases outside the gene matches: 6. The germline V gene has CDR1 MDHEN and CDR2 SYDVKM. As DNA, the CDR3 is TGTGCCAGCAGTCCCCACAGGGGAACCTATAATTCACCCCTCCACTTT. It specifies CASSPHRGTYNSPLHF.

This clone has a single count. The chain links TRBV21-1 to TRBJ1-1; TRBD1 is the table's D call and was not checked against the DNA. TRBV21-1 is a pseudogene locus. The CDR3 loop spans 16 amino acids. CDR3 loop: CASSKVGGQSNTEAFF. As DNA, the CDR3 is TGTGCCAGCAGCAAAGTCGGGGGACAGTCGAACACTGAAGCTTTCTTT.

The V gene is TRBV27, the J gene TRBJ2-6; 9 bases are shared with TRBD1. The length of the CDR3 is 23 residues. The V gene end was trimmed by 6 bases and the J gene end by 2 bases; junction bases not matched to a gene: 26. CDR1 is MNHEY and CDR2 is SMNVEV in the germline V gene (reference sequence). The CDR3 nucleotides are TGTGCCAGCAGCCCCTCATGGGACAGGGAACCCTTGGCGCCTGTCCCTGGGGCCAACGTCCTGACTTTC. Its protein is CASSPSWDREPLAPVPGANVLTF. Full variable domain (outside the CDR3, taken from reference TRBV27 and TRBJ2-6): EAQVTQNPRYLITVTGKKLTVTCSQNMNHEYMSWYRQDPGLGLRQIYYSMNVEVTDKGDVPEGYKVSRKEKRNFPLILESPSPNQTSLYFCASSPSWDREPLAPVPGANVLTFGAGSRLTVL.

V and J are TRBV27 and TRBJ2-7, with 9 bases matching TRBD1. Per the germline V gene, CDR1 is MNHEY and CDR2 is SMNVEV (reference sequence). V gave up 7 bases and J gave up 2 bases; unmatched junction bases: 6. The length of the CDR3 is 14 residues. The CDR3 DNA reads as TGTGCCAGCAAACGGACAGGGGTGACCTACGAGCAGTACTTC. Amino acid sequence: CASKRTGVTYEQYF.

The rearrangement uses TRBV4-2 and TRBJ2-2; 11 bases are shared with TRBD2. V shed 1 base and J 6 bases; nucleotides not matched to a gene: 7. The CDR3 length is 17 residues. Germline values: CDR1 LGHNA, CDR2 YNFKEQ. CDR3 residues: CASSQGLAGLLAGELFF. The CDR3 region has the DNA TGTGCCAGCAGCCAAGGACTAGCGGGATTATTAGCCGGGGAGCTGTTTTTT.

This clone was observed at least ten times. The V call is TRBV5-4, the J call TRBJ2-1; D tentatively reads TRBD1 or TRBD2 (5 bases each). This CDR3 has 15 residues. V was pared by 5 bases and J by 7 bases, with 19 bases between. Germline assignment: CDR1 SGHNT and CDR2 YYREEE (reference sequence). DNA of the CDR3: TGTGCCAGCAGGACTGGGACCGAGATTTGGAATGAGCAGTTCTTC. Translation gives CASRTGTEIWNEQFF.

This clone occurred once. The chain is built from TRBV7-3 and TRBJ2-7; no clear D. The CDR3 consists of 13 residues. Germline V CDR1 and CDR2: SGHTA, FQGTGA. V was pared by 5 bases and J by 3 bases, with 11 bases between. The CDR3 region has the DNA TGTGCCAGCAGCGTAGCCCCAGGCTACGAGCAGTACTTC. Translation: CASSVAPGYEQYF.

This chain connects TRBV9 to TRBJ2-5, with D possibly being TRBD2 (6 bases). The length of the CDR3 is 13 residues. Trimming shortened V by 4 bases and J by 4 bases, and 11 bases separated the two germline ends. Germline CDR1 SGDLS, CDR2 YYNGEE. The CDR3 region is CASSLGTLETQYF. CDR3 coding DNA: TGTGCCAGCAGCCTCGGGACTTTAGAGACCCAGTACTTC.

This clone came up a few times. The rearrangement uses TRBV18 and TRBJ2-7; 7 bases align to TRBD1. Germline lookup yields CDR1 KGHSH and CDR2 LQKENI. The CDR3 contains 14 residues. J lost 0 bases, V lost 6 bases, and 5 bases had no gene match. CDR3 DNA: TGTGCCAGCTCGCAGGGGGTGAACTCCTACGAGCAGTACTTC. Translation: CASSQGVNSYEQYF.

The chain recombines TRBV12-5 with TRBJ2-3; a possible D gene is TRBD2 (7 bases). The CDR3 sequence is 15 residues long. The germline V and J ends were trimmed by 2 bases and 3 bases, with 12 bases remaining between them. In germline, CDR1 is LGHNT, CDR2 FRNRAP. CDR3 in amino acids: CASGLCGGATDTQYF. The CDR3, as DNA: TGTGCTAGTGGTTTGTGCGGGGGCGCGACAGATACGCAGTATTTT.

The gene calls are TRBV7-2 and TRBJ2-6, with no clear D. CDR1 is SGHTA, CDR2 FQGNSA, per germline. CDR3 length: 15 residues. V lost 2 bases and J lost 2, with 7 bases in between. The CDR3, as DNA: TGTGCCAGCAGCTTATTCACGACTGGGGCCAACGTCCTGACTTTC. This encodes CASSLFTTGANVLTF.

The J gene is TRBJ1-1, the V gene TRBV27; D possibly corresponds to TRBD1 (6 bases). The CDR3 covers 14 residues. V was shortened by 6 bases and J by 2 bases, with 13 bases between the two germline ends. CDR1 is MNHEY, CDR2 SMNVEV, per germline (reference sequence). The CDR3 here is CASRIGGANTEAFF. DNA for the CDR3: TGTGCCAGCAGAATTGGGGGGGCTAACACTGAAGCTTTCTTT.

The chain carries TRBV5-5 and TRBJ1-1; TRBD1 is a possible D gene (6 bases). The CDR3 is 14 amino acids. Trimming took 4 bases from V and 5 from J, leaving 15 bases between them. From germline, CDR1 is SGHKS and CDR2 YYEKEE (reference sequence). CDR3: CASSNTGLYTEAFF. The CDR3 region has the DNA TGTGCCAGCAGCAATACAGGGTTGTATACTGAAGCTTTCTTT. Supplemented by reference TRBV5-5 and TRBJ1-1, the full variable domain reads DAGVTQSPTHLIKTRGQQVTLRCSPISGHKSVSWYQQVLGQGPQFIFQYYEKEERGRGNFPDRFSARQFPNYSSELNVNALLLGDSALYLCASSNTGLYTEAFFGQGTRLTVV.

The chain uses TRBV10-3 and TRBJ2-5; 15 bases match TRBD2. The germline CDR1 and CDR2 sequences are ENHRY and SYGVKD. CDR3 length: 19 amino acids. V trimming: 6 bases; J trimming: 3 bases; junction bases outside the gene matches: 14. CDR3 sequence: CAIRPGLAGGRTNKETQYF. The DNA for the CDR3 is TGTGCCATCAGACCGGGACTAGCGGGAGGCCGGACAAACAAAGAGACCCAGTACTTC.

The chain carries TRBV28 and TRBJ2-2; TRBD2 is a possible D gene (5 bases). CDR3 size: 14 residues. Trimming took 6 bases from V and 7 from J, leaving 15 bases between them. Germline V gene data show CDR1 as MDHEN and CDR2 as SYDVKM. The chain's CDR3 is CASSPTPGNGELFF. CDR3 in DNA: TGTGCCAGCAGCCCCACCCCGGGGAACGGGGAGCTGTTTTTT.

V is TRBV27 and J is TRBJ2-4; D not resolved. Per the germline V gene, CDR1 is MNHEY and CDR2 is SMNVEV (reference sequence). This CDR3 has 15 residues. Trimming took 8 bases from V and 0 from J, leaving 14 bases between them. CDR3 residues: CASAGNTLAKNIQYF. CDR3 bases: TGTGCCAGCGCCGGAAACACCTTAGCCAAAAACATTCAGTACTTC.